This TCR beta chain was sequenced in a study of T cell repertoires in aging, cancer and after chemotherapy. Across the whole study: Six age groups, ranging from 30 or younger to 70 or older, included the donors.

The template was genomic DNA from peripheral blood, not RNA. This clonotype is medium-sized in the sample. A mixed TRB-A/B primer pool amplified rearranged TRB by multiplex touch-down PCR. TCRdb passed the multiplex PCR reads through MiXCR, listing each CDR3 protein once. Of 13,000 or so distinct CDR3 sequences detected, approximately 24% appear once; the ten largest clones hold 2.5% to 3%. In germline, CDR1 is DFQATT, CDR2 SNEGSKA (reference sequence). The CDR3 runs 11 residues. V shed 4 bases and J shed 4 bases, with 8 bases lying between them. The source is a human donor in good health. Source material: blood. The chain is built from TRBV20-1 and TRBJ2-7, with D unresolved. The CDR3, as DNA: TGCAGTGCTACCTGGCGGTACGAGCAGTACTTC. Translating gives CSATWRYEQYF.